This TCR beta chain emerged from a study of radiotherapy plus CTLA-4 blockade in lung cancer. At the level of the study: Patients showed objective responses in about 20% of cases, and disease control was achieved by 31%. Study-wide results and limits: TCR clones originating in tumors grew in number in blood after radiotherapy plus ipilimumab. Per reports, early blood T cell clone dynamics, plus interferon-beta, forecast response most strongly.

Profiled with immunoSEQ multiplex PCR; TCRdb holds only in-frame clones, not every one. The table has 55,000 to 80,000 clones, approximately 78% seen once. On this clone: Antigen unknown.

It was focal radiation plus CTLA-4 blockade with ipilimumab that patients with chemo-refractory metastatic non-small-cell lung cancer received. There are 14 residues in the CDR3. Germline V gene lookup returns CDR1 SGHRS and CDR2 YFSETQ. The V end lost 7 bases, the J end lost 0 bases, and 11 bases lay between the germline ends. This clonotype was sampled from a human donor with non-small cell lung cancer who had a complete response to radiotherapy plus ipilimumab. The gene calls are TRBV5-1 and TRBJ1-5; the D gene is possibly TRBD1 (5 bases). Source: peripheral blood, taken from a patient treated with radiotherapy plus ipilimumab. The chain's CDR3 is CASSSGGSNQPQHF. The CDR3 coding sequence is TGCGCCAGCTCCTCCGGGGGTAGCAATCAGCCCCAGCATTTT.